This TCR beta chain was observed in a study of Ad26.COV2.S vaccination and SARS-CoV-2 variants. The length of the CDR3 is 13 residues. V lost 5 bases and J lost 11; bases outside the gene matches: 10. CDR1 is SGHTA, CDR2 FQGNSA, per germline. General observations from the study: The TCR breadth and depth analyses may have produced an underestimate of total T cell responses. Vaccine and placebo groups showed comparable non-spike TCR breadth. Reported post-vaccination CD8+ and CD4+ T cell responses to spike showed substantial breadth. Vaccinees showed greater spike-specific TCR breadth than placebo recipients.

Here immunoSEQ multiplex PCR was the method, and the copy in TCRdb shows in-frame clones only, minus some. This sample has around 86,000 clones, with 82% found just once. Worth noting for this clone: Antigen specificity is unknown.

Source: peripheral blood, taken after recovery from COVID-19. The chain is built from TRBV7-2 and TRBJ1-1; 8 positions match TRBD1. This TCR was recovered from a human donor who had recovered from COVID-19. This chain's CDR3 is CASSNGQGRRAFF. For the CDR3, the DNA is TGTGCCAGCAGCAACGGACAGGGACGGAGGGCTTTCTTT.